This T cell receptor (beta chain) was found in a study of T cell repertoires in cytomegalovirus infection. Study context: Public TCR beta signatures were indicative of both CMV infection and a matching HLA type. Overall study findings and caveats: The ex vivo response was dominated by HLA-C-restricted CMV-specific TCR beta clonotypes. Cumulative frequency (of public TCR beta family members) identified carriers of CMV plus the relevant HLA.

About this clonotype itself: No antigen is known for it.

TCRdb processed the reads anew with MiXCR; each CDR3 protein has one entry. The table includes around 310,000 distinct CDR3 sequences, roughly a sixth detected once. J was trimmed by 2 bases and V by 5 bases; bases with no gene match: 14. This CDR3 contains 16 residues. Germline-derived CDR1 and CDR2 are DFQATT and SNEGSKA (reference sequence). This TCR was sampled from a human donor in good health (CMV status not recorded). Some clones in this sample may be carry-over from other donors' samples. The V and J genes are TRBV20-1 and TRBJ1-2, with 7 bases matching TRBD1. The sample comprised PBMCs. The CDR3 nucleotides read TGCAGTGCTCCCCCGGGAGGGGGCGATAGGAACTATGGCTACACCTTC. It specifies CSAPPGGGDRNYGYTF.